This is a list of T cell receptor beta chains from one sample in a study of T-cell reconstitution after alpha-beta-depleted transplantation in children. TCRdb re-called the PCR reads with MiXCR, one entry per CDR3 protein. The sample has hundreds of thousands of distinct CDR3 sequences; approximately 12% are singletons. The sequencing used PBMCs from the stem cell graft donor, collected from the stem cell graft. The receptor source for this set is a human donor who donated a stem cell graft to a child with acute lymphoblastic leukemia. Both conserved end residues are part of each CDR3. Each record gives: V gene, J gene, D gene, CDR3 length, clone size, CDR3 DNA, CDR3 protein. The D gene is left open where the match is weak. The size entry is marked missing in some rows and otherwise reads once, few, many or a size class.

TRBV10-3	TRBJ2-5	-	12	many	TGTGCCATCAGTGACAGGGAAGAGACCCAGTACTTC	CAISDREETQYF
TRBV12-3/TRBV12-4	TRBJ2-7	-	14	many	TGTGCCAGCGGTTATATGGGGGGACCCTACGAGCAGTACTTC	CASGYMGGPYEQYF
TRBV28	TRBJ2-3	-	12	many	TGTGCCAGCAGTACGCCCACAGATACGCAGTATTTT	CASSTPTDTQYF
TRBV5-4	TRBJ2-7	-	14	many	TGTGCCAGCAGCTTACAGGGGAGGCGATACGAGCAGTACTTC	CASSLQGRRYEQYF
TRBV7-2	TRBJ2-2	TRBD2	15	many	TGTGCCAGCAGCCCCGGACTAGCGGGTAGCGGGGAGCTGTTTTTT	CASSPGLAGSGELFF
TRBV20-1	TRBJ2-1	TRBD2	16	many	TGCAGTGCTAGAGACCTCTCGCGGGGGGACTACAATGAGCAGTTCTTC	CSARDLSRGDYNEQFF
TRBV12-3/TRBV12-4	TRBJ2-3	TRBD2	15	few	TGTGCCAGCAGTCAGGAGAGCGGGGGGCCAGATACGCAGTATTTT	CASSQESGGPDTQYF
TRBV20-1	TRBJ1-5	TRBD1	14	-	TGCAGTGCCCCCGGGACAGGGTTAGTGGAGCCCCAGCATTTT	CSAPGTGLVEPQHF
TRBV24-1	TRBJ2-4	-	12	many	TGTGCCACCAGTGAGCCCGAAGGCATTCAGTACTTC	CATSEPEGIQYF
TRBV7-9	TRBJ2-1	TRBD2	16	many	TGTGCCAGCAGCCTGCCCCCGGGACTACCGCACAATGAGCAGTTCTTC	CASSLPPGLPHNEQFF
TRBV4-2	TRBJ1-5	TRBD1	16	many	TGTGCCAGCAGCCAAGAGCGACAGGGGGACGGTCAGCCCCAGCATTTT	CASSQERQGDGQPQHF
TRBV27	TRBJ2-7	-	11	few	TGTGCCACCAACCAGGGGCTCGAGCAGTACTTC	CATNQGLEQYF
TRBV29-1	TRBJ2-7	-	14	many	TGCAGCGTTGAAGATCAGAGGCGGGGCTACGAGCAGTACTTC	CSVEDQRRGYEQYF
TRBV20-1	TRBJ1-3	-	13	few	TGCAGTGCTAGAGCCCAATCCGGAAACACCATATATTTT	CSARAQSGNTIYF
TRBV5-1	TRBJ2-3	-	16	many	TGCGCCAGCAGCTTTTCATCATCACAGGCCACAGATACGCAGTATTTT	CASSFSSSQATDTQYF
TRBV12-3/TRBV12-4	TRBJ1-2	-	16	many	TGTGCCAGCACTTCCTCCCGTGTAGGGGGGGGCGATAGCTACACCTTC	CASTSSRVGGGDSYTF
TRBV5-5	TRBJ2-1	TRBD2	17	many	TGTGCCAGCAGGCTCGGGCCTGGCGGGAGGGCCTACAATGAGCAGTTCTTC	CASRLGPGGRAYNEQFF
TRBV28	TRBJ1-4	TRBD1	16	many	TGTGCCAGCGCCAAGGACAGGGCGTTAACTAATGAAAAACTGTTTTTT	CASAKDRALTNEKLFF
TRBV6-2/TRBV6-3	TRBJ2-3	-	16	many	TGTGCCAGCAGTTTCAGAAGTAATGCCTTCACAGATACGCAGTATTTT	CASSFRSNAFTDTQYF
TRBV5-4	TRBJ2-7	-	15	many	TGTGCCAGCAGCTTGGTCGGGCAAGCCCCTTACGAGCAGTACTTC	CASSLVGQAPYEQYF
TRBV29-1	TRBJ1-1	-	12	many	TGCAGCGTCGAGGACTGGAACACTGAAGCTTTCTTT	CSVEDWNTEAFF
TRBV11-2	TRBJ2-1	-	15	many	TGTGCCAGCAGCTTAGAGGAGGCAGCCTACAATGAGCAGTTCTTC	CASSLEEAAYNEQFF
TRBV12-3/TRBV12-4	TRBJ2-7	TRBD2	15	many	TGTGCCAGCAGTTTTCTGGGACTAGCGGCGTACGAGCAGTACTTC	CASSFLGLAAYEQYF
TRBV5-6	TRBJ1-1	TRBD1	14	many	TGTGCCAGCAGCCGGACAGGGCTTGGCTCTGAAGCTTTCTTT	CASSRTGLGSEAFF